This entry describes one T cell receptor beta chain. The antigen is unknown. This sample stems from a study of T cell clonotyping in hematopoietic cell transplantation. Looking at the study overall: Recipient samples before transplant were obtained post-cytoreduction.

Time point indicated: recipient sample about 28 days before transplant, after cytoreduction. Data came from immunoSEQ multiplex PCR; TCRdb stores just in-frame clones and leaves some out. This table holds about 41,000 clones, around 85% found once. General study results and limits: Recipient TCR diversity dropped after transplant; expanded clonotypes rose from day 30 to 180. Higher Inverse Simpson Index values in graft donor and pretransplant recipient predicted broader posttransplant TCR diversity. Few recipient clonotypes overlapped donors; over 97% were de novo at given depth.

The germline CDR1 and CDR2 sequences are SGHVS and FNYEAQ. Trimming removed 1 base from V and 7 bases from J, with 13 bases in between. The CDR3 consists of 14 residues. The input for sequencing was peripheral blood mononuclear cells, taken before stem cell transplant. The source of this sequence is a man aged 60 to 69 with acute myeloid leukemia. Some clones in this sample may be carry-over from other donors' samples. The rearrangement links TRBV7-6 to TRBJ1-1; weak D call: TRBD1 (6 bases). The chain's CDR3 is CASSLDRVGREAFF. CDR3 nucleotide sequence: TGTGCCAGCAGCTTAGACAGGGTGGGCCGTGAAGCTTTCTTT.